These 22 T cell receptor beta chains were sequenced from one sample in a study of blood T cells in healthy people across ages. It was with a sample-barcoded 5' primer and a J-beta primer mix that a second PCR of about 6 to 12 cycles was run. TCRdb re-analysed the 5' RACE reads in MiXCR, keeping a single row per CDR3 protein. The sample yields approximately 810,000 distinct CDR3 sequences, 30% to 45% seen once. What was sequenced was blood. Receptors were obtained from a man aged 18 to 29 in good health.

This clonotype was observed a handful of times. CDR3 amino acids: CASSPRDSQGDTQYF. In DNA form, the CDR3 reads TGTGCCAGCAGTCCCCGGGACAGTCAGGGAGATACGCAGTATTTT. This chain connects TRBV12-3 or TRBV12-4 to TRBJ2-3; TRBD1 matches at 7 bases. The CDR3 runs to 15 residues. V gave up 5 bases and J gave up 5 bases; unmatched junction bases: 10.

A note on this clonotype: A much larger clonotype is one base distant, so this may be a read error. The chain couples TRBV29-1 to TRBJ2-5, with TRBD1 matching over 9 bases. The CDR3 sequence is 14 residues long. With V trimmed by 7 bases and J by 11 bases, 17 bases remained unmatched. Germline CDR1 and CDR2: SQVTM and ANQGSEA. The CDR3 region has the DNA TGCAGCGCCGCAGTCGGGGACAGGGATAGTGAGCAGTACTTC. Protein product: CSAAVGDRDSEQYF.

On this clonotype itself: The junction departs from germline at one end; a sequencing error may be responsible. This rearrangement joins TRBV9 to TRBJ2-3; possible D gene TRBD2, 5 bases. The CDR3 is 15 amino acids. CDR1 and CDR2 (germline): SGDLS, YYNGEE. This CDR3 is CACSVVPGLVDTQYF. CDR3 DNA: TGTGCCTGCAGCGTAGTCCCGGGGTTGGTGGATACGCAGTATTTT. The full variable domain, in which reference TRBV9 and TRBJ2-3 provide the parts outside the CDR3, is DSGVTQTPKHLITATGQRVTLRCSPRSGDLSVYWYQQSLDQGLQFLIQYYNGEERAKGNILERFSAQQFPDLHSELNLSSLELGDSALYFCACSVVPGLVDTQYFGPGTRLTVL.

This clonotype was detected only a few times. The chain is built from TRBV11-2 and TRBJ2-5, with D uncertain. V was shortened by 5 bases and J by 3 bases, with 19 bases between the two germline ends. CDR1 is SGHAT and CDR2 is FQNNGV in the germline V gene. This CDR3 contains 16 residues. The CDR3 loop reads CASSPQMTLGKETQYF. The DNA of the CDR3 is TGTGCCAGCAGCCCCCAGATGACACTGGGGAAAGAGACCCAGTACTTC.

The V and J genes are TRBV7-3 and TRBJ2-2, with 7 bases aligning to TRBD2. This CDR3 contains 14 residues. The trim removed 5 bases at V and 9 bases at J, leaving 9 bases unmatched. Germline V gene sequence: CDR1 SGHTA, CDR2 FQGTGA. This CDR3 reads CASSPGEGSWELFF. CDR3 DNA sequence: TGTGCCAGCAGCCCCGGGGAGGGGAGTTGGGAGCTGTTTTTT.

This clonotype was seen at least ten times. The CDR3 sequence is CASSLRAGGYTF. The DNA of the CDR3 is TGTGCCAGCAGCTTACGGGCGGGTGGCTACACCTTC. The V call is TRBV7-9, the J call TRBJ1-2; no reliable D call. CDR1 SEHNR and CDR2 FQNEAQ come from the germline V gene (reference sequence). V lost 2 bases, J lost 7 bases, and 8 bases lay in between. The CDR3 length is 12 residues.

The genes are TRBV29-1 and TRBJ2-3, with D perhaps matching TRBD1 (5 bases). Germline V gene lookup returns CDR1 SQVTM and CDR2 ANQGSEA. The length of the CDR3 is 13 residues. Trimming pared 8 bases from V and 4 bases from J, leaving 16 bases between. This CDR3 reads CSTRGLGPDTQYF. In DNA, the CDR3 is TGCAGCACCCGAGGATTGGGGCCAGATACGCAGTATTTT.

V is TRBV4-2 and J is TRBJ2-1, with a weak D call TRBD1 (5 bases). The V end lost 1 base, the J end lost 6 bases, and 10 bases lay between the germline ends. From germline, CDR1 is LGHNA and CDR2 YNFKEQ. The CDR3 sequence is 14 residues long. Here the CDR3 DNA reads TGTGCCAGCAGCCAAGGAGTCAGGGTCAATGAGCAGTTCTTC. It translates to CASSQGVRVNEQFF.

This clonotype came up a few times. The CDR3 loop reads CAWSLNYGYTF. The DNA of the CDR3 is TGTGCCTGGAGTTTAAACTATGGCTACACCTTC. The rearrangement joins TRBV30 to TRBJ1-2; D unclear. Germline values: CDR1 GTSNPN, CDR2 SVGIG (reference sequence). There are 11 residues in the CDR3. V shed 2 bases and J shed 2 bases, with 3 bases lying between them.

The chain couples TRBV5-1 to TRBJ2-1; 8 nucleotides align to TRBD1. CDR1 and CDR2 from the germline V gene are SGHRS and YFSETQ. This CDR3 is built from 16 residues. Losses at the gene ends were 5 bases for V and 0 bases for J; bases not matched to a gene: 7. The CDR3 DNA follows: TGCGCCAGCAGTAGGCAGGGGGCGAGCTCCTACAATGAGCAGTTCTTC. Protein sequence: CASSRQGASSYNEQFF.

The chain uses TRBV12-5 and TRBJ2-7; 8 bases are a match to TRBD1. The J segment lost 0 bases and the V segment lost 4 bases, leaving 2 bases of the junction unmatched. The CDR3 spans 14 residues. Germline V gene data show CDR1 as LGHNT and CDR2 as FRNRAP. The DNA for the CDR3 is TGTGCTAGTGGTTGGACAGGGAGCTCCTACGAGCAGTACTTC. Its protein is CASGWTGSSYEQYF. Full variable domain (missing parts from reference TRBV12-5 and TRBJ2-7): DARVTQTPRHKVTEMGQEVTMRCQPILGHNTVFWYRQTMMQGLELLAYFRNRAPLDDSGMPKDRFSAEMPDATLATLKIQPSEPRDSAVYFCASGWTGSSYEQYFGPGTRLTVT.

This clonotype was detected many times. The chain carries TRBV12-3 or TRBV12-4 and TRBJ2-7; 9 bases match TRBD2. The CDR3 contains 15 residues. V lost 1 base to trimming and J lost 7 bases; unmatched junction nucleotides: 8. The CDR3: CASSLVVTSGSEQYF. The CDR3 DNA is TGTGCCAGCAGTTTAGTCGTGACTAGCGGTTCGGAGCAGTACTTC.

This chain connects TRBV5-1 to TRBJ2-2; 7 bases agree with TRBD2. V was pared by 2 bases and J by 4 bases, with 5 bases of the junction left unmatched. Looked up from germline, CDR1 is SGHRS and CDR2 is YFSETQ. This CDR3 is built from 15 residues. CDR3 protein: CASSFSRGGTGELFF. CDR3 DNA: TGCGCCAGCAGCTTTAGCCGCGGGGGCACCGGGGAGCTGTTTTTT.

The chain employs TRBV2 and TRBJ2-2; the D is unclear. V shed 3 bases and J shed 5 bases, with 10 bases lying between them. From germline, CDR1 is SNHLY and CDR2 FYNNEI. The CDR3 covers 14 residues. Here the CDR3 reads CASSEGSLTGELFF. CDR3 bases: TGTGCCAGCAGTGAGGGCAGCTTAACCGGGGAGCTGTTTTTT. The complete variable domain, with remaining parts taken from reference TRBV2 and TRBJ2-2, reads EPEVTQTPSHQVTQMGQEVILRCVPISNHLYFYWYRQILGQKVEFLVSFYNNEISEKSEIFDDQFSVERPDGSNFTLKIRSTKLEDSAMYFCASSEGSLTGELFFGEGSRLTVL.

This clonotype was picked up a small number of times. V gene TRBV29-1 combines with J gene TRBJ2-5, with TRBD1 matching 8 bases. Germline trimming cut 4 bases from V and 11 bases from J; bases unmatched to any gene: 15. CDR1 and CDR2 (germline): SQVTM, ANQGSEA. The CDR3 has 14 residues. The CDR3 is CSVVGQGTYNEQYF. The CDR3 nucleotides are TGCAGCGTTGTAGGACAGGGCACCTACAATGAGCAGTACTTC.

The CDR3 here is CSASAYPRAIEAFF. Here the CDR3 DNA reads TGCAGTGCTAGCGCCTATCCCCGGGCGATTGAAGCTTTCTTT. J is TRBJ1-1 and V is TRBV20-1; no clear D gene. Trimming removed 3 bases at V and 7 bases at J, with 18 bases between. This CDR3 is 14 amino acids long. Germline CDR1 is DFQATT and CDR2 is SNEGSKA (reference sequence).

In this sample, this clonotype turned up many times. The chain employs TRBV12-3 or TRBV12-4 and TRBJ1-2, with D tentatively TRBD1 (6 bases). CDR3 length: 14 residues. V lost 10 bases and J 6 bases, leaving 21 bases between the germline ends. CDR3 region: CATYTGLSSNGYTF. CDR3 DNA sequence: TGTGCCACTTATACAGGGCTTTCCTCCAATGGCTACACCTTC.

V and J are TRBV20-1 and TRBJ2-7; 7 nucleotides line up with TRBD2. The CDR3 extends over 13 amino acids. V was pared by 1 base and J by 4 bases, with 4 bases of the junction left unmatched. Germline V lookup: CDR1 DFQATT, CDR2 SNEGSKA (reference sequence). In DNA form, the CDR3 reads TGCAGTGCTAGAGGAAAGCGGGAATACGAGCAGTACTTC. It yields the protein CSARGKREYEQYF.

There are a few counts of this clonotype. The chain carries TRBV7-2 and TRBJ2-7; 7 bases agree with TRBD2. Germline loops: CDR1 SGHTA, CDR2 FQGNSA. The CDR3 spans 16 residues. V lost 0 bases and J lost 3; bases outside the gene matches: 8. The chain's CDR3 is CASSLAGGASGYEQYF. In DNA form, the CDR3 reads TGTGCCAGCAGCTTAGCGGGAGGGGCTAGCGGCTACGAGCAGTACTTC.

CDR3 protein: CASSFGLEGEGYTF. CDR3 nucleotides: TGCGCCAGCAGCTTCGGGTTGGAAGGTGAAGGCTACACCTTC. The chain has TRBV5-1 and TRBJ1-2; no reliable D call. This CDR3 spans 14 amino acids. Per germline, CDR1 SGHRS and CDR2 YFSETQ. Trimming took 2 bases from V and 8 from J, leaving 16 bases between them.

In this sample, this clonotype turned up a few times. The chain recombines TRBV7-9 with TRBJ2-1, with TRBD2 matching 13 bases. The trim removed 5 bases at V and 5 bases at J, leaving 9 bases unmatched. Germline V gene sequence: CDR1 SEHNR, CDR2 FQNEAQ (reference sequence). This CDR3 has 17 amino acids. For the CDR3, the DNA is TGTGCCAGCAGCCGAACTAGCGGGGGGGCCCCCCACAATGAGCAGTTCTTC. Its protein is CASSRTSGGAPHNEQFF.

There are many counts of this clonotype. The rearrangement links TRBV12-3 or TRBV12-4 to TRBJ1-1; possibly TRBD1 for D (5 bases). The CDR3 is made up of 19 amino acids. Between the trimmed V and J ends, which lost 6 bases and 4 bases, there was a span of 30 bases. This chain's CDR3 is CASSSFWAEWRGRLTEAFF. Written as DNA, the CDR3 is TGTGCCAGCAGCTCTTTTTGGGCCGAATGGAGGGGCAGGCTCACTGAAGCTTTCTTT.